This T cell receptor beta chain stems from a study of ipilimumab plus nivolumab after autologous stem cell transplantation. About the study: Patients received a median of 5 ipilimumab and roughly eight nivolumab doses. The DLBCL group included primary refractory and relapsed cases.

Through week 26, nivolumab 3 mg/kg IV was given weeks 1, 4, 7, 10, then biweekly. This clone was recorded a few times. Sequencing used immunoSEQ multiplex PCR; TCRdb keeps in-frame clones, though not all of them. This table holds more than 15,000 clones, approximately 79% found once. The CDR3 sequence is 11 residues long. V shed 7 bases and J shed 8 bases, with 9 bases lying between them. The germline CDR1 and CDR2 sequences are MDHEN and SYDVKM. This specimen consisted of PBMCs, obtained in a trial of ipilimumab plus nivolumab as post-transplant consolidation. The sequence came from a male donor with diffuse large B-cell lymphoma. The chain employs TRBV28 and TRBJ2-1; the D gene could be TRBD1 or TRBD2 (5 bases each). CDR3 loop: CASTLGDEQFF. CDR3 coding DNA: TGTGCCAGCACCCTGGGGGATGAGCAGTTCTTC.